These 31 T cell receptor beta chains came from one sample sequenced in a study of glioma-infiltrating T cells. Using RNA template, CDR3s of TCR alpha and beta were amplified with iRepertoire arm-PCR. TCRdb itself ran the multiplex PCR reads through MiXCR, one entry per CDR3 protein. The sample contains some 180,000 distinct CDR3 sequences, around 30% of which appear only once. Sequencing was done on a sample of glioma tissue, nonneoplastic brain tissue, or PBMCs (not recorded which). These receptors came from a human donor with low-grade glioma or glioblastoma, undergoing nonglioma brain surgery, or in good health (not recorded which).

This clonotype was detected a few times. J is TRBJ1-5 and V is TRBV12-3 or TRBV12-4; the D gene is possibly TRBD1 (6 bases). The CDR3 runs to 15 residues. Trimming cost V 5 bases and J 6 bases, with 17 bases left between them. CDR3: CASSIDRTTCQPQHF. The CDR3 DNA sequence: TGTGCCAGCAGTATTGACAGGACGACGTGTCAGCCCCAGCATTTT.

This clonotype was seen ten or more times. The V call is TRBV20-1, the J call TRBJ2-5, with a weak D call TRBD1 (6 bases). Trimming removed 6 bases at V and 5 bases at J, with 16 bases between. The germline V gene has CDR1 DFQATT and CDR2 SNEGSKA (reference sequence). CDR3 size: 13 residues. CDR3 protein: CSATGQSLETQYF. CDR3 in DNA: TGCAGTGCAACGGGACAATCCTTGGAGACCCAGTACTTC.

This clonotype was counted many times. This chain uses TRBV15 with TRBJ2-7; 9 bases agree with TRBD1. The CDR3 covers 15 residues. V lost 3 bases to trimming and J lost 5 bases; unmatched junction nucleotides: 8. CDR1 is LNHNV and CDR2 is YYDKDF in the germline V gene (reference sequence). CDR3 sequence: CATSRIPGQGDEQYF. The CDR3 DNA reads TGTGCCACCAGCAGGATCCCGGGACAGGGAGACGAGCAGTACTTC.

This clonotype was seen repeatedly, ten times or more. The chain carries TRBV20-1 and TRBJ1-1, with D perhaps TRBD1 (6 bases). The ends were cut back, 1 base at V and 4 bases at J, with 25 bases in the middle. The V gene's germline CDR1 is DFQATT and CDR2 SNEGSKA (reference sequence). This CDR3 comprises 18 residues. CDR3 bases: TGCAGTGCTAGAGGAACAGGGAGGATTCCGTTACTAGGCACTGAAGCTTTCTTT. This encodes CSARGTGRIPLLGTEAFF.

This clonotype has only a few counts. The chain joins TRBV7-2 to TRBJ2-7; either TRBD1 or TRBD2 may fit D (5 bases each). This CDR3 is built from 18 residues. Germline assignment: CDR1 SGHTA and CDR2 FQGNSA. Between the trimmed V and J ends, which lost 0 bases and 0 bases, there was a span of 18 bases. In DNA form, the CDR3 reads TGTGCCAGCAGCTTAGCCCTTTACGGGACCCAGAGCTCCTACGAGCAGTACTTC. Protein sequence: CASSLALYGTQSSYEQYF.

Concerning this clonotype itself: A much more abundant neighbour one base away suggests this may be a read error. The chain joins TRBV5-1 to TRBJ2-1; TRBD2 is a possible D gene (6 bases). Trimming removed 8 bases from V and 8 bases from J, with 11 bases in between. CDR3 length equals 11 residues. Germline CDR1 and CDR2: SGHRS and YFSETQ. CDR3 nucleotide sequence: TGCGCCAGGCCTAGGAGGGATGAGCAGTTCTTC. Residues: CARPRRDEQFF.

This clonotype was seen at least ten times. V usage is TRBV20-1 and J usage is TRBJ2-3; D may be TRBD2 (5 bases). Trimming took off 7 bases at V and 2 bases at J, with 10 bases between the two ends. Germline V gene lookup returns CDR1 DFQATT and CDR2 SNEGSKA (reference sequence). There are 12 residues in the CDR3. As DNA, the CDR3 is TGCAGTGGGGAGAAAACCACAGATACGCAGTATTTT. This sequence encodes CSGEKTTDTQYF.

This clonotype has at least ten counts. The chain employs TRBV28 and TRBJ2-7; 7 bases are shared with TRBD2. Germline lookup yields CDR1 MDHEN and CDR2 SYDVKM. The ends lost 6 bases at V and 2 bases at J; junction bases unmatched: 7. The CDR3 spans 14 residues. The CDR3 loop reads CASRPGGGTYEQYF. In DNA, the CDR3 is TGTGCCAGCAGACCCGGCGGGGGAACCTACGAGCAGTACTTC.

This clonotype has ten or more counts. V is TRBV20-1 and J is TRBJ2-7; D possibly corresponds to TRBD1 (6 bases). Germline V lookup: CDR1 DFQATT, CDR2 SNEGSKA (reference sequence). The CDR3 length is 14 residues. V was shortened by 2 bases and J by 3 bases, with 14 bases between the two germline ends. The DNA for the CDR3 is TGCAGTGCTAGACTTAACAGGGATCTCTACGAGCAGTACTTC. Amino acid sequence: CSARLNRDLYEQYF.

The chain uses TRBV6-1 and TRBJ2-7; TRBD1 matches at 9 bases. CDR1 is MNHNS, CDR2 SASEGT, per germline. After removal of 5 bases from V and 3 bases from J, the junction contained 5 bases not matched to a gene. The CDR3 covers 14 residues. The CDR3 DNA reads TGTGCCAGCAGTAAGGGACAGGGCAGCTACGAGCAGTACTTC. Its translation is CASSKGQGSYEQYF.

This clonotype was detected many times. V is TRBV12-3 or TRBV12-4 and J is TRBJ1-1; D is undetermined. V lost 4 bases to trimming and J lost 1 base, with 10 bases between them. This CDR3 spans 14 amino acids. In nucleotides, the CDR3 is TGTGCCAGCAGTTCCTGGACGGAGAACACTGAAGCTTTCTTT. Amino acid sequence: CASSSWTENTEAFF.

This clonotype was seen ten or more times. The chain employs TRBV4-1 and TRBJ2-3; D gene ambiguous. Germline V CDR1 and CDR2: MGHRA, YSYEKL. The CDR3 runs 14 residues. Trimming cost V 1 base and J 4 bases, with 9 bases left between them. CDR3 nucleotides: TGCGCCAGCAGCCAAGGGTCGTTCGCAGATACGCAGTATTTT. This gives the protein CASSQGSFADTQYF.

Note on this clonotype: A single base separates this from a much larger clone, so it may be a read error. V gene TRBV4-1 combines with J gene TRBJ2-7; a weak D match, TRBD1 (5 bases). V was shortened by 6 bases and J by 0 bases, with 18 bases between the two germline ends. This CDR3 has 16 residues. Germline V gene sequence: CDR1 MGHRA, CDR2 YSYEKL. The chain's CDR3 is CASRQVLVTTSYEQYF. CDR3 DNA sequence: TGCGCCAGCAGACAGGTTTTAGTCACCACCTCCTACGAGCAGTACTTC.

Ten or more counts support this clonotype. The chain recombines TRBV6-2 or TRBV6-3 with TRBJ2-7; TRBD2 matches 10 bases. The germline CDR1 and CDR2 sequences are MNHEY and SVGEGT. The CDR3 spans 15 residues. V shed 6 bases and J 5 bases; nucleotides not matched to a gene: 10. The CDR3 DNA is TGTGCCAGCAGCTGGCCCCTAGCGGGGGCCCACGAGCAGTACTTC. Its protein is CASSWPLAGAHEQYF.

In this sample, this clonotype turned up many times. The rearrangement uses TRBV4-1 and TRBJ1-6, with D unresolved. The CDR3 length is 14 residues. Germline lookup yields CDR1 MGHRA and CDR2 YSYEKL. Trimming shortened V by 3 bases and J by 6 bases, and 9 bases separated the two germline ends. CDR3 residues: CASSQEFSNSPLHF. Written as DNA, the CDR3 is TGCGCCAGCAGCCAGGAATTCAGTAATTCACCCCTCCACTTT.

At least ten counts were recorded for this clonotype. V usage is TRBV19 and J usage is TRBJ2-1; 10 nucleotides agree with TRBD1. The CDR3 is 15 residues long. Per germline, CDR1 LNHDA and CDR2 SQIVND (reference sequence). V trimming: 8 bases; J trimming: 3 bases; junction bases outside the gene matches: 7. CDR3 bases: TGTGCCAGTTCTAATGGACAGGGGGGCTACAATGAGCAGTTCTTC. Translated, it gives CASSNGQGGYNEQFF.

This clonotype was counted ten times or more. This rearrangement joins TRBV6-1 to TRBJ2-1; D perhaps matches TRBD1 (5 bases). Trimming stripped 7 bases from V and 5 bases from J, with 12 bases between. CDR1 is MNHNS, CDR2 SASEGT, per germline. The CDR3 sequence is 13 residues long. The CDR3 DNA reads TGTGCCAGCACCAGGGATGAGGACAATGAGCAGTTCTTC. Encoded protein: CASTRDEDNEQFF.

For this clonotype: One end of the junction varies from germline; a read error may be responsible. The chain recombines TRBV27 with TRBJ2-7; 7 bases agree with TRBD1. CDR3 length: 14 residues. Germline V gene sequence: CDR1 MNHEY, CDR2 SMNVEV (reference sequence). Here the CDR3 DNA reads TGTGCCAGCAGTGGAGTAGGGGGCAGCTACAAGCAGTACTTC. As protein: CASSGVGGSYKQYF.

This clonotype was counted a few times. The CDR3 is CASSQGVLAPANEQFF. The DNA of the CDR3 is TGTGCCAGCAGCCAAGGGGTACTAGCCCCCGCCAATGAGCAGTTCTTC. The chain recombines TRBV4-2 with TRBJ2-1; D is possibly TRBD2 (6 bases). This CDR3 is 16 amino acids long. Germline V gene sequence: CDR1 LGHNA, CDR2 YNFKEQ. The V and J ends lost 1 base and 6 bases respectively, with 16 bases between them.

Note on this clonotype: A clone one base away is much larger, so this may be a read error. The missing conserved phenylalanine or tryptophan at the end of this CDR3 makes a read error likely. The chain recombines TRBV18 with TRBJ1-2; maybe TRBD1 (6 bases). Germline loops: CDR1 KGHSH, CDR2 LQKENI. This CDR3 region has 14 residues. V lost 5 bases and J 6 bases, leaving 16 bases between the germline ends. This chain's CDR3 is CASSTGIWTNGYTL. For the CDR3, the DNA is TGTGCCAGCTCAACAGGGATCTGGACGAATGGCTACACCTTA.

This rearrangement joins TRBV6-1 to TRBJ2-6; D is ambiguous. The CDR3 extends over 15 amino acids. CDR1 and CDR2 (germline): MNHNS, SASEGT. Trimming shortened V by 1 base and J by 10 bases, and 14 bases separated the two germline ends. CDR3 residues: CASSEEQSGVNVLTF. DNA for the CDR3: TGTGCCAGCAGTGAAGAACAGTCTGGGGTTAACGTCCTGACTTTC.

With regard to this clonotype: At one of its ends the junction is not consistent with the germline gene, which may arise from a read error. DNA for the CDR3: TGTGCCAGCAGGCTCACAGGGCGCACTGAAGCTTCCTTT. It specifies CASRLTGRTEASF. This chain uses TRBV28 with TRBJ1-1; tentative D call: TRBD1 (6 bases). CDR3 length: 13 residues. CDR1 is MDHEN and CDR2 is SYDVKM in the germline V gene.

In its sample, this clonotype was seen many times. The V call is TRBV20-1, the J call TRBJ2-3; 10 nucleotides align to TRBD2. The CDR3 loop spans 14 amino acids. The ends lost 5 bases at V and 0 bases at J; junction bases unmatched: 2. Germline-derived CDR1 and CDR2 are DFQATT and SNEGSKA (reference sequence). The CDR3 bases are TGCAGTGCTGGGACTAGCGCTAGCACAGATACGCAGTATTTT. Residues: CSAGTSASTDTQYF.

This clonotype was picked up many times. The chain uses TRBV6-2 or TRBV6-3 and TRBJ2-7, with D possibly TRBD1 on 5 matching bases. The CDR3 consists of 12 residues. Germline V gives CDR1 MNHEY, CDR2 SVGEGT. With 4 bases removed from V and 4 bases from J, the gap between germline ends came to 8 bases. CDR3 nucleotide sequence: TGTGCCAGCAGTTGGAGACAGTACGAGCAGTACTTC. It specifies CASSWRQYEQYF.

As to this clonotype: A much larger clone is a single base away; this may be a read error. The CDR3 coding sequence is TGTGCCGGTAGTAGTTGGGATTGGGTCGCCAATCAGCCCCAGCATTTT. Its translation: CAGSSWDWVANQPQHF. The V and J genes are TRBV19 and TRBJ1-5; D is ambiguous. The germline V gene has CDR1 LNHDA and CDR2 SQIVND (reference sequence). The CDR3 is 16 residues long.

This clonotype was counted between two and nine times. The chain joins TRBV7-2 to TRBJ2-5, with a possible D match to TRBD2 (6 bases). There are 19 residues in the CDR3. The germline V gene has CDR1 SGHTA and CDR2 FQGNSA. The ends were cut back, 5 bases at V and 5 bases at J, with 30 bases in the middle. CDR3 in amino acids: CASSLGILGGALFRETQYF. The CDR3 DNA sequence: TGTGCCAGCAGCCTAGGCATCTTAGGAGGGGCTCTGTTCAGGGAGACCCAGTACTTC. The variable domain in full, completed from reference TRBV7-2 and TRBJ2-5, reads GAGVSQSPSNKVTEKGKDVELRCDPISGHTALYWYRQSLGQGLEFLIYFQGNSAPDKSGLPSDRFSAERTGGSVSTLTIQRTQQEDSAVYLCASSLGILGGALFRETQYFGPGTRLLVL.

The chain has TRBV28 and TRBJ2-2; no clear D gene. CDR1 and CDR2 from the germline V gene are MDHEN and SYDVKM. The CDR3 sequence is 13 residues long. V lost 3 bases and J 4 bases, leaving 6 bases between the germline ends. The CDR3 is CASSFRITGELFF. The DNA for the CDR3 is TGTGCCAGCAGTTTCCGGATCACCGGGGAGCTGTTTTTT.

In the case of this clonotype: A much larger clone lies a single base off, so this may be a read error. V gene TRBV7-2 combines with J gene TRBJ2-3; D is ambiguous. Germline CDR1 and CDR2: SGHTA and FQGNSA. The CDR3 runs 15 residues. The CDR3, as DNA: TGTGCCAGCAGCCCATCTCTCGCTCAGGAAAGCACGCGGTATTTT. Encoded protein: CASSPSLAQESTRYF.

About this clonotype itself: This may stem from a read error, because a much larger clone lies one nucleotide away. The chain carries TRBV7-8 and TRBJ2-1; no definite D call. Germline V gene lookup returns CDR1 SGHVS and CDR2 FQNEAQ. The CDR3 is 14 residues long. The V and J ends lost 1 base and 7 bases respectively, with 11 bases between them. The CDR3 reads CASSLGSGRNEQFF. In DNA, the CDR3 is TGTGCCAGCAGCTTAGGATCGGGCCGAAATGAGCAGTTCTTC.

This clonotype was picked up many times. The chain is built from TRBV6-2 or TRBV6-3 and TRBJ2-7; weak D call: TRBD2 (6 bases). Germline V gives CDR1 MNHEY, CDR2 SVGEGT. Trimming removed 7 bases from V and 0 bases from J, with 10 bases in between. The CDR3 is made up of 13 amino acids. CDR3 loop: CASTAGSSYEQYF. The CDR3, as DNA: TGTGCCAGCACGGCGGGGAGCTCCTACGAGCAGTACTTC.

As regards this clonotype: The junction does not match germline at one end; this may be a read error. The chain joins TRBV18 to TRBJ1-5; no clear D. Per germline, CDR1 KGHSH and CDR2 LQKENI. This CDR3 comprises 12 residues. For the CDR3, the DNA is TGTGCCGGCTCACCCTCCAATCAGCCCCAGCATTTT. It yields the protein CAGSPSNQPQHF.